These 3 T cell receptor beta chains came from one sample sequenced in a study of blood T cell repertoires in COVID-19 (dated by TCRdb to about 2020). Libraries came from the immunoSEQ multiplex PCR assay. Sourced from immuneACCESS, this table was stored by TCRdb with only in-frame sequences that have V and J called. A share of the clones is absent; for the studies checked, an unresolved V gene accounts for under half, and the remainder has no known explanation. This sample comprises roughly 63,000 clones, about 73% of them detected only once. Roughly 27% of the sample is in the top ten clones. Source material: peripheral blood. All receptors come from an elderly woman with acute or convalescent COVID-19.

This chain joins TRBV30 and TRBJ1-5, with D unresolved. The germline CDR1 and CDR2 sequences are GTSNPN and SVGIG (reference sequence). The CDR3 loop spans 14 amino acids. Trimming removed 3 bases at V and 1 base at J, with 10 bases between. The CDR3: CAWRLGLSNQPQHF. As DNA, the CDR3 is TGTGCCTGGAGGTTGGGCCTGAGCAATCAGCCCCAGCATTTT.

The chain employs TRBV4-3 and TRBJ2-7; TRBD1 is a possible D gene (6 bases). The length of the CDR3 is 15 residues. The germline V gene encodes CDR1 LGHNA and CDR2 YSLEER. Trimming took 3 bases from V and 3 from J, leaving 15 bases between them. The CDR3 protein is CASSQAPGTSYEQYF. The CDR3 DNA follows: TGCGCCAGCAGCCAGGCCCCCGGGACAAGCTACGAGCAGTACTTC.

V usage is TRBV5-1 and J usage is TRBJ2-6; 8 bases map to TRBD1. Germline CDR1 is SGHRS and CDR2 is YFSETQ. CDR3 size: 16 residues. Germline trimming cut 3 bases from V and 2 bases from J; bases unmatched to any gene: 4. This chain's CDR3 is CASSWTGNPGANVLTF. In nucleotides, the CDR3 is TGCGCCAGCAGCTGGACAGGGAACCCTGGGGCCAACGTCCTGACTTTC. Drawing the rest from reference TRBV5-1 and TRBJ2-6, the complete variable domain is KAGVTQTPRYLIKTRGQQVTLSCSPISGHRSVSWYQQTPGQGLQFLFEYFSETQRNKGNFPGRFSGRQFSNSRSEMNVSTLELGDSALYLCASSWTGNPGANVLTFGAGSRLTVL.